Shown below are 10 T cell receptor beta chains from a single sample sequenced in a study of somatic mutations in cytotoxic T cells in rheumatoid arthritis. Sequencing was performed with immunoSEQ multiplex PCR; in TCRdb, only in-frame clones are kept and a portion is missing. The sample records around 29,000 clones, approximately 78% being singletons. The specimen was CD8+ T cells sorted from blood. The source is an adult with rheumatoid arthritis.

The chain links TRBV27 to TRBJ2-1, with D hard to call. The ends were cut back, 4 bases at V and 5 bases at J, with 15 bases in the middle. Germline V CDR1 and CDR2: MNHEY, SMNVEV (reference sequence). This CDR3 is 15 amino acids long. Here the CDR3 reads CASSSAVAPHNEQFF. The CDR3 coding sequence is TGTGCCAGCAGTTCGGCAGTAGCCCCTCACAATGAGCAGTTCTTC.

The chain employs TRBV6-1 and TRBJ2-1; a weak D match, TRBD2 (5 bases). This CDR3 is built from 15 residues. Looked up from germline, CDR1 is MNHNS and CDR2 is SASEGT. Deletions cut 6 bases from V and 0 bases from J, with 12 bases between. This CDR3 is CASSEEDSSYNEQFF. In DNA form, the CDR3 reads TGTGCCAGCAGCGAGGAGGATAGCTCCTACAATGAGCAGTTCTTC.

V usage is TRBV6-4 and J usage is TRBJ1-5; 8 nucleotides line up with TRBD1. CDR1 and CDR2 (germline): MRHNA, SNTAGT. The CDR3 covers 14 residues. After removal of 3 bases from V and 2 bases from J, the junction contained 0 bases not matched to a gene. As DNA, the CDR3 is TGTGCCAGCAGTGAGGGACAGGGCAATCAGCCCCAGCATTTT. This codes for CASSEGQGNQPQHF.

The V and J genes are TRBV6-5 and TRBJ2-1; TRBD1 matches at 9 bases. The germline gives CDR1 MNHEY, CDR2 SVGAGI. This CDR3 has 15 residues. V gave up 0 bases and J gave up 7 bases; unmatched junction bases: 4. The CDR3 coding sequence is TGTGCCAGCAGTTACTCGACAGGGGGGGGAAATGAGCAGTTCTTC. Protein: CASSYSTGGGNEQFF.

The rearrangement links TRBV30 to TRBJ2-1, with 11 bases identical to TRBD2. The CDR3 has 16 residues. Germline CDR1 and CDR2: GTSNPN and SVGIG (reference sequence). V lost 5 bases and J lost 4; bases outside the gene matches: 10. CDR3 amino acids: CAWLRDLAGGYNEQFF. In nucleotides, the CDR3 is TGTGCCTGGCTTAGGGACTTAGCGGGGGGGTACAATGAGCAGTTCTTC.

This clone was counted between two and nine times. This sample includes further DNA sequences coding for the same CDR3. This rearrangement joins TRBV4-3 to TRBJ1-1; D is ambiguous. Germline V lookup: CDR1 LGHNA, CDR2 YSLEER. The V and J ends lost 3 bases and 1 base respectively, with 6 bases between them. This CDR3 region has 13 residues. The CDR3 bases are TGCGCCAGCAGCCAGGCTGGGAACACTGAAGCTTTCTTT. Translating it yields CASSQAGNTEAFF.

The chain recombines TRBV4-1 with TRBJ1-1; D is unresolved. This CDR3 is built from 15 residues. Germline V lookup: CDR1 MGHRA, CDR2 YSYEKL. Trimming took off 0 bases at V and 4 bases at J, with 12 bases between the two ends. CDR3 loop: CASSQEEGGGTEAFF. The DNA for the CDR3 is TGCGCCAGCAGCCAAGAAGAGGGAGGAGGCACTGAAGCTTTCTTT.

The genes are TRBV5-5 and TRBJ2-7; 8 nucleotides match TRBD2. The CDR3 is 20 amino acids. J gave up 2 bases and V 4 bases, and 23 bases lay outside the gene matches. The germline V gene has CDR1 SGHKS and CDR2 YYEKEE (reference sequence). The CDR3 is CASSTRWASGPGLGPYEQYF. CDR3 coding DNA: TGTGCCAGCAGCACGAGGTGGGCTAGCGGGCCCGGATTGGGGCCCTACGAGCAGTACTTC.

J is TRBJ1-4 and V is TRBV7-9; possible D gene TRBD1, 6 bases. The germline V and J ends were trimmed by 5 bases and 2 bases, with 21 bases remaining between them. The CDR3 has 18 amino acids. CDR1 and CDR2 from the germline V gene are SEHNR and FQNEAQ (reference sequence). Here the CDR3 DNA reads TGTGCCAGCAGCCCTGATTCCGGGACACACCAGACTAATGAAAAACTGTTTTTT. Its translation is CASSPDSGTHQTNEKLFF.

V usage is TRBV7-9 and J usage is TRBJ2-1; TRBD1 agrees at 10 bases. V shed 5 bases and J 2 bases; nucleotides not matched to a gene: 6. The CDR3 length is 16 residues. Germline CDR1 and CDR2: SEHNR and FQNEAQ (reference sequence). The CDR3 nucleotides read TGTGCCAGCAGCCACCGGGACAGGGGTCCCTACAATGAGCAGTTCTTC. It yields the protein CASSHRDRGPYNEQFF.